The 9 T cell receptor beta chains below were found in one sample sequenced in a study of blood T cell repertoires in COVID-19. Method: immunoSEQ multiplex PCR; TCRdb's copy keeps in-frame clones and lacks some. The table has hundreds of thousands of clones, 88% seen once. The sample comprised PBMCs or T cells enriched from blood (not recorded which). The receptor source for this set is a woman aged 40-49 years with acute COVID-19.

This chain joins TRBV29-1 and TRBJ1-1; D call uncertain. V lost 4 bases, J lost 0 bases, and 15 bases lay in between. Germline loops: CDR1 SQVTM, CDR2 ANQGSEA. This CDR3 spans 15 amino acids. DNA for the CDR3: TGCAGCGTTGCCAAGAGGGCGGGTCTGAACACTGAAGCTTTCTTT. It encodes CSVAKRAGLNTEAFF.

There are a few counts of this clone. The chain uses TRBV5-6 and TRBJ1-2; no clear D gene. Deletions cut 1 base from V and 7 bases from J, with 8 bases between. In germline, CDR1 is SGHDT, CDR2 YYEEEE. This CDR3 comprises 12 residues. The CDR3 DNA is TGTGCCAGCAGCTTGTTTAAACTTGGCTACACCTTC. This gives the protein CASSLFKLGYTF.

The chain combines TRBV6-5 with TRBJ1-2; 9 nucleotides match TRBD1. The CDR3 is made up of 15 amino acids. V lost 6 bases and J lost 8; bases outside the gene matches: 13. The germline CDR1 and CDR2 sequences are MNHEY and SVGAGI. The CDR3: CASSNSPGQGGGYTF. CDR3 coding DNA: TGTGCCAGCAGCAACTCTCCGGGACAGGGCGGGGGCTACACCTTC.

The rearrangement uses TRBV3-1 (or the pseudogene TRBV3-2) and TRBJ1-1; D is ambiguous. The CDR3 is 14 amino acids. Germline CDR1 reads LGHDT; CDR2 reads YNNKEL (reference sequence). Trimming pared 3 bases from V and 9 bases from J, leaving 17 bases between. The CDR3 region has the DNA TGTGCCAGCAGCCATAGGCCGGCCCCGGGGAAAGCTTTCTTT. Encoded protein: CASSHRPAPGKAFF.

V usage is TRBV6-1 and J usage is TRBJ1-2, with a possible D match to TRBD1 (6 bases). Germline V gene lookup returns CDR1 MNHNS and CDR2 SASEGT. The CDR3 runs to 15 residues. Between the trimmed V and J ends, which lost 0 bases and 7 bases, there was a span of 15 bases. CDR3 sequence (DNA): TGTGCCAGCAGTGAAGCTAGATTCAACAGGGCTGGCTACACCTTC. Protein sequence: CASSEARFNRAGYTF.

The rearrangement uses TRBV12-3 or TRBV12-4 and TRBJ2-1; perhaps TRBD2 as D (6 bases). The V and J ends lost 4 bases and 7 bases respectively, with 11 bases between them. This CDR3 comprises 13 residues. The CDR3 DNA follows: TGTGCCAGCAGTTCGAGGGAGGAGAATGAGCAGTTCTTC. Protein sequence: CASSSREENEQFF.

This sequence joins TRBV16 and TRBJ1-5; D not resolved. Per germline, CDR1 KGHSY and CDR2 FQNENV. The V end lost 0 bases, the J end lost 11 bases, and 11 bases lay between the germline ends. The CDR3 covers 13 residues. CDR3 nucleotide sequence: TGTGCCAGCAGCCAATCGGGAGATCTTGCCCAGCATTTT. It translates to CASSQSGDLAQHF.

The gene calls are TRBV9 and TRBJ1-1, with D tentatively TRBD1 (5 bases). The CDR3 has 13 amino acids. V was clipped by 3 bases and J by 3 bases, with 9 bases between them. Germline values: CDR1 SGDLS, CDR2 YYNGEE. The CDR3 sequence is CASSAEGDTEAFF. As DNA, the CDR3 is TGTGCCAGCAGCGCCGAAGGGGACACTGAAGCTTTCTTT.

On this clone: It may be a read error: a sequence one base away is much more abundant. The chain recombines TRBV25-1 with TRBJ1-1, with a tentative D call TRBD1 (5 bases). There are 13 residues in the CDR3. From germline, CDR1 is MGHDK and CDR2 SYGVNS. V lost 6 bases and J lost 1, with 9 bases in between. CDR3 amino acids: CASSATGNTEAFF. The DNA of the CDR3 is TGTGCCAGCAGCGCCACAGGGAACACTGAAGCTTTCTTT.